The subject of this entry is one T cell receptor beta chain. Antigen unknown. V lost 1 base and J 3 bases, leaving 12 bases between the germline ends. CDR3 length: 15 residues. Germline V gene sequence: CDR1 SGHDN, CDR2 FVKESK. The data derive from a study of cytomegalovirus exposure and HLA in healthy donors. Study overall: The same platform was used for the roughly 130 validation repertoires and the approximately 670 first-cohort repertoires, a later analysis reported. Whole-study results and caveats: Cytomegalovirus association was listed for around 180 TCR beta chains. With high specificity and sensitivity, the classifier reportedly diagnosed cytomegalovirus status.

Only in-frame clones appear in the TCRdb table, and some are missing; sequencing was by immunoSEQ multiplex PCR. The table includes some 180,000 clones, 86% detected once. The V and J genes are TRBV14 and TRBJ1-2; D gene uncertain. This receptor was taken from a man between 25 and 39 years old in good health and CMV-seropositive. The sample comprised PBMCs. As DNA, the CDR3 is TGTGCCAGCAGCCAAGCAGAGACCGCCTACTATGGCTACACCTTC. It translates to CASSQAETAYYGYTF.